The clone carrying this T cell receptor (beta chain) was counted ten times or more. The antigen remains unidentified. T cells were expanded from blood mononuclear cells for 3 to 4 days with anti-CD3 OKT3 or CD3/CD28 beads. These data originate in a study of beta chain bispecific antibodies for T cell cancers. Study background: TRBV sequencing of surviving healthy T cells measured each family's depletion. Jurkat cells expressed TRBV12-3; HPB-ALL cells expressed TRBV5-5.

Study-wide findings and caveats: An anti-TRBV5-5 antibody cross-reacts with the highly similar TRBV5-6. In these mixed samples, most targeted TRBV reads derived from the leukemia cell line.

J was trimmed by 4 bases and V by 6 bases; bases with no gene match: 8. Germline CDR1 MDHEN, CDR2 SYDVKM. The CDR3 extends over 15 amino acids. Unique molecular identifier barcodes measured each clonotype's abundance. Each CDR3 protein gets one entry after TCRdb re-called the 5' RACE reads with MiXCR. The sample includes some 17,000 distinct CDR3 sequences, about 2.2% of them seen just once. This chain connects TRBV28 to TRBJ2-7; 11 bases map to TRBD1. The TCR was taken from a human donor in good health. Some clones in this sample may be carry-over from other donors' samples. The sample comprised healthy donor T cells cultured with leukemia cells. CDR3 amino acids: CASSLGTGGYYEQYF. CDR3 nucleotide sequence: TGTGCCAGCAGCCTCGGGACAGGGGGATATTACGAGCAGTACTTC.